This T cell receptor (beta chain) came from a study of blood T cell repertoires in COVID-19. Study at large: The analysed material was cDNA or gDNA that came from T cells, B-cell-depleted T cells, or PBMCs.

This CDR3 has 15 amino acids. V was clipped by 5 bases and J by 3 bases; unmatched bases: 8. The V gene's germline CDR1 is LNHDA and CDR2 SQIVND (reference sequence). This table comes from immunoSEQ multiplex PCR, and its TCRdb copy is limited to in-frame clones, with some not included. Altogether around 250,000 clones are present, roughly four fifths being singletons, with the ten largest covering more than 1.5%. The sequencing input was peripheral blood. This sequence originates from a young man who had recovered from COVID-19. The chain couples TRBV19 to TRBJ2-5, with 8 positions matching TRBD1. The chain's CDR3 is CASSHPTGAKETQYF. Written as DNA, the CDR3 is TGTGCCAGTAGTCACCCGACAGGGGCGAAAGAGACCCAGTACTTC.